The sequence of this T cell receptor (beta chain) was determined in a study of Ad26.COV2.S vaccination and SARS-CoV-2 variants. Across the study: The authors gave Ad26.COV2.S intramuscularly, either once or twice 56 days apart.

CDR3 length equals 16 residues. The V and J ends lost 4 bases and 6 bases, in that order; junction bases with no gene match: 12. Per the germline V gene, CDR1 is SGHAT and CDR2 is FQNNGV. Treatment in this sample: about 20 received Ad26.COV2.S at low or high dose, single or two shots; about 5 received placebo; per-sample allocation not given. Material that was analyzed had been drawn on day 63 after the first vaccine or placebo injection. Only in-frame clones appear in the TCRdb table, and some are missing; sequencing was by immunoSEQ multiplex PCR. Of about 350,000 clones in the sample, more than 85% were seen once.

This receptor was taken from a person aged 18-60 years who received the Ad26.COV2.S COVID-19 vaccine or a placebo. Source: peripheral blood, taken in a trial of Ad26.COV2.S vaccine versus placebo. This chain connects TRBV11-2 to TRBJ1-2; TRBD1 matches 9 bases. The CDR3 DNA reads TGTGCCAGCAGCTCATGGAAACAGGGGGCGCGAAATGGCTACACCTTC. It is translated as CASSSWKQGARNGYTF.